The 25 T cell receptor beta chains given below trace back to one sample, sequenced in a study of cytomegalovirus exposure and HLA in healthy donors. PCR employed 60 Vbeta and 13 Jbeta primers. Generated by immunoSEQ multiplex PCR, the TCRdb table keeps only in-frame clones and is missing some. The profile covers approximately 91,000 clones, with 55% to 80% appearing a single time and less than 1.5% taken by the ten largest. Sequenced sample: PBMCs. The receptors were sampled from a female donor in good health and CMV-seronegative.

This clone was counted a few times. Different DNA sequences within this sample yield the same CDR3. The rearrangement joins TRBV28 to TRBJ1-5; D perhaps matches TRBD1 (5 bases). The CDR3 is 14 amino acids. Germline lookup yields CDR1 MDHEN and CDR2 SYDVKM. V shed 6 bases and J shed 5 bases, with 14 bases lying between them. In DNA form, the CDR3 reads TGTGCCAGCAGCCGAGACAGTCCTGATCAGCCCCAGCATTTT. Its translation is CASSRDSPDQPQHF.

The genes are TRBV25-1 and TRBJ1-1; D is possibly TRBD1 (5 bases). The V end was cut by 6 bases, the J end by 2 bases, with 19 bases between. The germline CDR1 and CDR2 sequences are MGHDK and SYGVNS. CDR3 length: 16 amino acids. CDR3: CASRGPREGANTEAFF. Here the CDR3 DNA reads TGTGCCAGCAGGGGTCCCAGGGAAGGGGCCAACACTGAAGCTTTCTTT.

CDR3 bases: TGCGCCAGCAGCCGAGACCCCCGCGGGTCAGATACGCAGTATTTT. Translated: CASSRDPRGSDTQYF. The chain has TRBV4-3 and TRBJ2-3, with D perhaps TRBD2 (5 bases). CDR1 is LGHNA, CDR2 YSLEER, per germline. Trimming took off 4 bases at V and 4 bases at J, with 15 bases between the two ends. The CDR3 consists of 15 residues.

The chain uses TRBV28 and TRBJ2-3; 8 positions match TRBD1. Trimming cost V 7 bases and J 5 bases; bases outside gene matches: 14. The germline CDR1 and CDR2 sequences are MDHEN and SYDVKM. This CDR3 region has 16 residues. The CDR3 here is CASTSFGQGIGDTQYF. As DNA, the CDR3 is TGTGCCAGCACGTCCTTCGGACAGGGAATAGGAGATACGCAGTATTTT.

The chain recombines TRBV4-2 with TRBJ1-2, with no clear D. V was shortened by 2 bases and J by 7 bases, with 8 bases between the two germline ends. This CDR3 has 12 residues. Germline loops: CDR1 LGHNA, CDR2 YNFKEQ. The CDR3 region has the DNA TGTGCCAGCAGCCAACCCAACAGTGGCTACACCTTC. It yields the protein CASSQPNSGYTF.

The chain couples TRBV25-1 to TRBJ2-7; unclear D gene. This CDR3 comprises 13 residues. Trimming left V 6 bases short and J 1 base short, with 10 bases between. Germline V gene data show CDR1 as MGHDK and CDR2 as SYGVNS. CDR3 sequence (DNA): TGTGCCAGCAGAATCGGCGGATCCTACGAGCAGTACTTC. Protein product: CASRIGGSYEQYF.

This sequence joins TRBV27 and TRBJ1-1; no reliable D call. The V and J ends lost 5 bases and 1 base respectively, with 8 bases between them. This CDR3 spans 13 amino acids. CDR1 and CDR2 (germline): MNHEY, SMNVEV (reference sequence). DNA of the CDR3: TGTGCCAGCAGTCATGGCGGGAACACTGAAGCTTTCTTT. Encoded protein: CASSHGGNTEAFF.

J is TRBJ1-1 and V is TRBV6-5; D call uncertain. The V and J ends lost 5 bases and 3 bases respectively, with 13 bases between them. CDR3 length: 14 amino acids. CDR1 is MNHEY and CDR2 is SVGAGI in the germline V gene. DNA for the CDR3: TGTGCCAGCAGTCTTTCGGAGGAGCACACTGAAGCTTTCTTT. Translated: CASSLSEEHTEAFF.

The gene calls are TRBV6-1 and TRBJ1-5; possible D gene TRBD1, 5 bases. Germline CDR1 reads MNHNS; CDR2 reads SASEGT. This CDR3 spans 14 amino acids. Trimming pared 8 bases from V and 4 bases from J, leaving 15 bases between. The DNA for the CDR3 is TGTGCCAGCCGTATCTGGGGGGGTAATCAGCCCCAGCATTTT. As protein: CASRIWGGNQPQHF.

The chain carries TRBV15 and TRBJ2-2, with 7 bases fitting TRBD2. Germline V gives CDR1 LNHNV, CDR2 YYDKDF (reference sequence). J lost 5 bases, V lost 7 bases, and 10 bases had no gene match. The CDR3 has 15 residues. DNA for the CDR3: TGTGCCACCAAGGTTCTCGCGGGAGATACCGGGGAGCTGTTTTTT. This encodes CATKVLAGDTGELFF.

The chain links TRBV5-6 to TRBJ2-3; D remains ambiguous. Trimming removed 3 bases at V and 6 bases at J, with 8 bases between. Germline CDR1 reads SGHDT; CDR2 reads YYEEEE. The length of the CDR3 is 12 residues. The CDR3 DNA reads TGTGCCAGCAGCTATGGCCGCGATACGCAGTATTTT. It translates to CASSYGRDTQYF.

The genes are TRBV15 and TRBJ2-5; D possibly corresponds to TRBD1 (5 bases). V was shortened by 1 base and J by 1 base, with 10 bases between the two germline ends. Germline CDR1 and CDR2: LNHNV and YYDKDF (reference sequence). The CDR3 is made up of 15 amino acids. The CDR3 sequence: CATSRGPGIQETQYF. Here the CDR3 DNA reads TGTGCCACCAGCAGAGGGCCAGGGATCCAAGAGACCCAGTACTTC.

The V and J genes are TRBV27 and TRBJ2-4; TRBD1 matches at 7 bases. This CDR3 has 14 amino acids. With 5 bases clipped from V and 6 bases from J, the junction kept 7 bases outside the gene matches. Germline CDR1 is MNHEY and CDR2 is SMNVEV (reference sequence). Written as DNA, the CDR3 is TGTGCCAGCAGTAAAGCGCCAGGGGGAAACATTCAGTACTTC. This codes for CASSKAPGGNIQYF.

The chain has TRBV6-7 and TRBJ2-5; 9 nucleotides match TRBD2. TRBV6-7 is sorted into the ORF group, with uncertain function. The CDR3 is 14 residues long. V shed 7 bases and J 4 bases; nucleotides not matched to a gene: 7. The CDR3 DNA is TGTGCCAGCACTGTCTCTAGCGGGGCAGAGACCCAGTACTTC. This codes for CASTVSSGAETQYF.

This clone was observed a single time. The V call is TRBV10-2, the J call TRBJ1-1; no definite D call. The CDR3 has 14 amino acids. Per the germline V gene, CDR1 is WSHSY and CDR2 is SAAADI. V was shortened by 1 base and J by 0 bases, with 6 bases between the two germline ends. The CDR3 loop reads CASSEFYLNTEAFF. The CDR3 DNA sequence: TGCGCCAGCAGTGAGTTTTACTTGAACACTGAAGCTTTCTTT.

In its sample, this clone was seen once. The rearrangement uses TRBV9 and TRBJ2-1, with 9 bases lining up with TRBD1. CDR1 and CDR2 from the germline V gene are SGDLS and YYNGEE. The ends lost 3 bases at V and 2 bases at J; junction bases unmatched: 3. The CDR3 totals 15 residues. Here the CDR3 reads CASSETGGTYNEQFF. In DNA, the CDR3 is TGTGCCAGCAGCGAGACAGGGGGAACCTACAATGAGCAGTTCTTC.

The CDR3 region has the DNA TGTGCCAGCAGCGTAATCGACAGTAACACTGAAGCTTTCTTT. Translation gives CASSVIDSNTEAFF. The chain carries TRBV9 and TRBJ1-1; D is perhaps TRBD1 (5 bases). V was cut by 1 base and J by 2 bases, with 9 bases left in between. Per the germline V gene, CDR1 is SGDLS and CDR2 is YYNGEE. This CDR3 has 14 residues.

The V call is TRBV4-1, the J call TRBJ1-1, with D perhaps matching TRBD1 (5 bases). CDR1 MGHRA and CDR2 YSYEKL come from the germline V gene. This CDR3 is built from 14 residues. Trimming took 4 bases from V and 4 from J, leaving 13 bases between them. CDR3 bases: TGCGCCAGCAGCCCAATACCGGGGGGCACTGAAGCTTTCTTT. Encoded protein: CASSPIPGGTEAFF.

J is TRBJ1-2 and V is TRBV6-5; weak D call: TRBD1 (5 bases). Trimming stripped 2 bases from V and 6 bases from J, with 16 bases between. The CDR3 loop spans 15 amino acids. CDR1 MNHEY and CDR2 SVGAGI come from the germline V gene. The CDR3 loop is CASSYMWQGRHGYTF. The CDR3 bases are TGTGCCAGCAGTTACATGTGGCAGGGTCGGCATGGCTACACCTTC.

This clone occurred a few times. The chain is built from TRBV6-5 and TRBJ2-1, with a possible D match to TRBD2 (5 bases). V was cut by 6 bases and J by 2 bases, with 14 bases left in between. The CDR3 loop spans 15 amino acids. Looked up from germline, CDR1 is MNHEY and CDR2 is SVGAGI. CDR3 nucleotides: TGTGCCAGCAGCAACGGGGAGACTGCCTACAATGAGCAGTTCTTC. Its translation is CASSNGETAYNEQFF.

The V call is TRBV5-1, the J call TRBJ2-3, with TRBD2 identical over 12 bases. Per the germline V gene, CDR1 is SGHRS and CDR2 is YFSETQ. The CDR3 is made up of 16 amino acids. The junction had 8 bases not matched to a gene; V was cut back by 5 bases and J by 4 bases. The CDR3 coding sequence is TGCGCCAGCAGTTCTCTAGCGGGAGGGCCCCCAGATACGCAGTATTTT. Translated: CASSSLAGGPPDTQYF. Supplemented by reference TRBV5-1 and TRBJ2-3, the full variable domain reads KAGVTQTPRYLIKTRGQQVTLSCSPISGHRSVSWYQQTPGQGLQFLFEYFSETQRNKGNFPGRFSGRQFSNSRSEMNVSTLELGDSALYLCASSSLAGGPPDTQYFGPGTRLTVL.

This sequence joins TRBV7-2 and TRBJ2-7; 10 bases fit TRBD1. V gave up 5 bases and J gave up 2 bases; unmatched junction bases: 3. CDR3 length: 14 amino acids. Germline values: CDR1 SGHTA, CDR2 FQGNSA. The CDR3 loop is CASSVDRGPYEQYF. CDR3 nucleotide sequence: TGTGCCAGCAGCGTAGACAGGGGGCCCTACGAGCAGTACTTC.

The CDR3 region is CASSGTSGRANEQFF. The DNA of the CDR3 is TGTGCCAGCAGTGGGACTAGCGGGAGGGCCAATGAGCAGTTCTTC. The chain uses TRBV6-1 and TRBJ2-1; 15 nucleotides line up with TRBD2. The V gene's germline CDR1 is MNHNS and CDR2 SASEGT. V shed 4 bases and J 6 bases; nucleotides not matched to a gene: 1. This CDR3 spans 15 amino acids.

This clone was picked up a small number of times. The chain uses TRBV6-1 and TRBJ2-5; 12 positions agree with TRBD2. Germline V gene lookup returns CDR1 MNHNS and CDR2 SASEGT. V trimming: 3 bases; J trimming: 5 bases; junction bases outside the gene matches: 7. The CDR3 spans 16 residues. Here the CDR3 reads CASSDASGRARETQYF. In DNA, the CDR3 is TGTGCCAGCAGTGACGCTAGCGGGAGGGCCAGGGAGACCCAGTACTTC.

The chain uses TRBV2 and TRBJ1-3; no definite D call. V lost 4 bases, J lost 0 bases, and 10 bases lay in between. The CDR3 totals 15 residues. Per germline, CDR1 SNHLY and CDR2 FYNNEI. CDR3 residues: CASSGGDFSGNTIYF. CDR3 nucleotides: TGTGCCAGCAGTGGTGGCGACTTCTCTGGAAACACCATATATTTT.